This T cell receptor beta chain comes out of a study of shared T cell receptors in the human thymus. Trimming shortened V by 5 bases and J by 3 bases, and 11 bases separated the two germline ends. CDR1 is LGHNT and CDR2 is FRNRAP in the germline V gene. This CDR3 is 13 amino acids long. Only in-frame clones appear in the TCRdb table, and some are missing; sequencing was by immunoSEQ multiplex PCR. The table has 500,000 to 550,000 clones, around 78% seen once. This same sample was also taken into another study, of human thymus T cells.

The sequence was obtained from a boy under three years old with a congenital heart defect. Sequencing input: thymocytes. The chain is built from TRBV12-5 and TRBJ2-7; D not resolved. DNA of the CDR3: TGTGCTAGTGGTGACGCGGTCGACTACGAGCAGTACTTC. This gives the protein CASGDAVDYEQYF.